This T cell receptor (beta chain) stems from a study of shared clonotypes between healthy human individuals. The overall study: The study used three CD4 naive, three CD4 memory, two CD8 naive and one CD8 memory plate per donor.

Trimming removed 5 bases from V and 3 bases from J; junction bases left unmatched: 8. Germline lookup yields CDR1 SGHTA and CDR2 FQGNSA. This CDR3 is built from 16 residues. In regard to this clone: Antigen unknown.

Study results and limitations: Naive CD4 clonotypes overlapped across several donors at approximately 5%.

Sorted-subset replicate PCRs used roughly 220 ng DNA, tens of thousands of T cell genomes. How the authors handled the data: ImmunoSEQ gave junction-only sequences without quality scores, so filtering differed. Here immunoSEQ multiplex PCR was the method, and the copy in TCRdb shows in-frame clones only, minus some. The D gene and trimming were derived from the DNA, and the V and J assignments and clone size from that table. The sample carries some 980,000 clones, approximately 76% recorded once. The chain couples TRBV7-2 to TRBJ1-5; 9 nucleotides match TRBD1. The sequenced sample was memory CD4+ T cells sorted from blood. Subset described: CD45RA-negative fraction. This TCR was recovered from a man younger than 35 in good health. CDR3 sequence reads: CASSLGQGTNNQPQHF. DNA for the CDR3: TGTGCCAGCAGCCTCGGACAGGGGACGAACAATCAGCCCCAGCATTTT.